Following are 32 T cell receptor beta chains from one sample sequenced in a study of blood T cell repertoires in COVID-19. Here immunoSEQ multiplex PCR was the method, and the copy in TCRdb shows in-frame clones only, minus some. The table records 230,000 or so clones, about 88% of them present only once. The material sequenced was PBMCs or T cells enriched from blood (not recorded which). Every receptor here comes from a woman aged 45-65 years who had been exposed to COVID-19.

V gene TRBV7-9 combines with J gene TRBJ2-3; possibly TRBD1 for D (6 bases). Trimming removed 6 bases from V and 6 bases from J, with 22 bases in between. The V gene's germline CDR1 is SEHNR and CDR2 FQNEAQ (reference sequence). The CDR3 is 16 amino acids. The DNA for the CDR3 is TGTGCCAGCAGGGAGAGTCAGGGCAGGGGACCCGATACGCAGTATTTT. It yields the protein CASRESQGRGPDTQYF.

The V call is TRBV6-5, the J call TRBJ1-2; D remains ambiguous. This CDR3 has 12 amino acids. V lost 6 bases, J lost 2 bases, and 7 bases lay in between. CDR1 and CDR2 from the germline V gene are MNHEY and SVGAGI. CDR3 protein: CASSPRNYGYTF. The CDR3 region has the DNA TGTGCCAGCAGCCCACGGAACTATGGCTACACCTTC.

V and J are TRBV3-1 (or the pseudogene TRBV3-2) and TRBJ2-7; TRBD2 matches 9 bases. V shed 2 bases, J shed 5 bases, and the junction held 10 bases outside the gene matches. The CDR3 spans 16 residues. CDR1 and CDR2 (germline): LGHDT, YNNKEL (reference sequence). The CDR3 coding sequence is TGTGCCAGCAGCCAATACTCTGCAGCGGGGGGTAACGAGCAGTACTTC. The encoded protein is CASSQYSAAGGNEQYF.

The J gene is TRBJ1-2, the V gene TRBV3-1 (or the pseudogene TRBV3-2), with D hard to call. V was clipped by 2 bases and J by 5 bases, with 18 bases between them. The CDR3 totals 16 residues. Germline CDR1 is LGHDT and CDR2 is YNNKEL (reference sequence). CDR3 region: CASSQFLQVLDYGYTF. The CDR3 nucleotides read TGTGCCAGCAGCCAATTTCTGCAGGTTCTCGATTATGGCTACACCTTC.

J is TRBJ2-3 and V is TRBV6-5, with D possibly matching TRBD2 (9 bases). The germline CDR1 and CDR2 sequences are MNHEY and SVGAGI. There are 14 residues in the CDR3. Trimming stripped 7 bases from V and 6 bases from J, with 17 bases between. CDR3 bases: TGTGCCAGCAAGGAGCGGGGGGACAGGGATACGCAGTATTTT. Translation: CASKERGDRDTQYF.

J is TRBJ2-6 and V is TRBV19, with 8 bases matching TRBD1. V lost 5 bases, J lost 2 bases, and 2 bases stayed unmatched. The germline V gene has CDR1 LNHDA and CDR2 SQIVND (reference sequence). There are 15 residues in the CDR3. CDR3 nucleotides: TGTGCCAGTAGTCTACAGGGGGCTGGGGCCAACGTCCTGACTTTC. This encodes CASSLQGAGANVLTF. The full variable domain, its missing parts supplied by reference TRBV19 and TRBJ2-6, is DGGITQSPKYLFRKEGQNVTLSCEQNLNHDAMYWYRQDPGQGLRLIYYSQIVNDFQKGDIAEGYSVSREKKESFPLTVTSAQKNPTAFYLCASSLQGAGANVLTFGAGSRLTVL.

This chain joins TRBV9 and TRBJ2-2, with TRBD2 identical over 7 bases. The germline V gene encodes CDR1 SGDLS and CDR2 YYNGEE. With 4 bases clipped from V and 2 bases from J, the junction kept 8 bases outside the gene matches. This CDR3 has 16 amino acids. The CDR3 DNA follows: TGTGCCAGCAGCCCTGGAGCGGGGTCTAACACCGGGGAGCTGTTTTTT. Translating gives CASSPGAGSNTGELFF. Together with reference TRBV9 and TRBJ2-2, the CDR3 gives the full variable domain: DSGVTQTPKHLITATGQRVTLRCSPRSGDLSVYWYQQSLDQGLQFLIQYYNGEERAKGNILERFSAQQFPDLHSELNLSSLELGDSALYFCASSPGAGSNTGELFFGEGSRLTVL.

Only one count was recorded for this clone. The V gene is TRBV3-1 (or the pseudogene TRBV3-2), the J gene TRBJ2-1; TRBD2 aligns across 7 bases. Per the germline V gene, CDR1 is LGHDT and CDR2 is YNNKEL (reference sequence). The CDR3 contains 12 residues. Germline trimming cut 3 bases from V and 11 bases from J; bases unmatched to any gene: 4. CDR3 loop: CASSQGSGQQFF. The CDR3 DNA is TGTGCCAGCAGCCAGGGTAGCGGGCAGCAGTTCTTC.

This chain uses TRBV5-6 with TRBJ1-6; D perhaps matches TRBD1 (5 bases). Germline V gene data show CDR1 as SGHDT and CDR2 as YYEEEE. V was trimmed by 0 bases and J by 7 bases, leaving 11 bases between them. The CDR3 is 15 amino acids. CDR3 DNA sequence: TGTGCCAGCAGCTTGGTCAGGGCTACGAATTCACCCCTCCACTTT. It codes for CASSLVRATNSPLHF. The entire variable domain, with the rest obtained from reference TRBV5-6 and TRBJ1-6, is as follows: DAGVTQSPTHLIKTRGQQVTLRCSPKSGHDTVSWYQQALGQGPQFIFQYYEEEERQRGNFPDRFSGHQFPNYSSELNVNALLLGDSALYLCASSLVRATNSPLHFGNGTRLTVT.

This clone was counted only a few times. The chain joins TRBV15 to TRBJ1-3; no clear D gene. CDR3 length equals 15 residues. Germline V gene sequence: CDR1 LNHNV, CDR2 YYDKDF (reference sequence). Trimming stripped 0 bases from V and 4 bases from J, with 10 bases between. CDR3 coding DNA: TGTGCCACCAGCAGAGATAGTGAGCGGGGAAACACCATATATTTT. As protein: CATSRDSERGNTIYF.

The rearrangement uses TRBV30 and TRBJ1-2, with 9 bases that match TRBD1. Germline assignment: CDR1 GTSNPN and CDR2 SVGIG (reference sequence). CDR3 length equals 15 residues. V trimming: 4 bases; J trimming: 6 bases; junction bases outside the gene matches: 12. The CDR3 region has the DNA TGTGCCTGGAACCCCGGTGGGACAGGGCGGAATGGCTACACCTTC. It is translated as CAWNPGGTGRNGYTF.

The chain recombines TRBV15 with TRBJ1-2, with 8 positions matching TRBD1. Trimming cost V 2 bases and J 8 bases; bases outside gene matches: 7. The CDR3 totals 14 residues. CDR1 is LNHNV, CDR2 YYDKDF, per germline (reference sequence). The CDR3, as DNA: TGTGCCACCAGCAGAAACAGGGGGATGGAGGGCTACACCTTC. Its protein is CATSRNRGMEGYTF.

This chain links TRBV4-3 with TRBJ2-7; perhaps TRBD2 as D (6 bases). The CDR3 extends over 15 amino acids. Trimming stripped 4 bases from V and 3 bases from J, with 16 bases between. Germline values: CDR1 LGHNA, CDR2 YSLEER. The CDR3 DNA reads TGCGCCAGCAGCCCTCGTATCGGGGGAGGCTACGAGCAGTACTTC. Its protein is CASSPRIGGGYEQYF.

J is TRBJ1-1 and V is TRBV3-1 (or the pseudogene TRBV3-2), with D perhaps TRBD1 (5 bases). Germline CDR1 reads LGHDT; CDR2 reads YNNKEL (reference sequence). The length of the CDR3 is 16 residues. The germline V and J ends were trimmed by 1 base and 1 base, with 13 bases remaining between them. The CDR3, as DNA: TGTGCCAGCAGCCAAGGGGACTATTCCGGGAACACTGAAGCTTTCTTT. Translating it yields CASSQGDYSGNTEAFF.

The chain recombines TRBV9 with TRBJ1-6; TRBD1 matches at 11 bases. Germline V gene sequence: CDR1 SGDLS, CDR2 YYNGEE. CDR3 size: 16 residues. Losses at the gene ends were 1 base for V and 8 bases for J; bases not matched to a gene: 5. This chain's CDR3 is CASSVSGTGGYSPLHF. The CDR3 DNA sequence: TGTGCCAGCAGCGTAAGTGGGACAGGGGGTTATTCACCCCTCCACTTT. Variable domain in full (rest from reference TRBV9 and TRBJ1-6): DSGVTQTPKHLITATGQRVTLRCSPRSGDLSVYWYQQSLDQGLQFLIQYYNGEERAKGNILERFSAQQFPDLHSELNLSSLELGDSALYFCASSVSGTGGYSPLHFGNGTRLTVT.

Regarding this clone: This CDR3 is also generated by other DNA sequences in the sample. The chain links TRBV29-1 to TRBJ1-5, with D tentatively TRBD1 (6 bases). The CDR3 consists of 13 residues. Germline V gives CDR1 SQVTM, CDR2 ANQGSEA. V lost 5 bases to trimming and J lost 3 bases, with 11 bases between them. The CDR3 spells CSVLTGLNQPQHF. The CDR3 DNA sequence: TGCAGCGTTCTAACAGGGCTCAATCAGCCCCAGCATTTT.

This rearrangement joins TRBV5-6 to TRBJ2-1; 8 bases align to TRBD2. The V gene end was trimmed by 0 bases and the J gene end by 9 bases; junction bases not matched to a gene: 8. Per germline, CDR1 SGHDT and CDR2 YYEEEE. This CDR3 has 15 amino acids. The CDR3 DNA is TGTGCCAGCAGCTTGGTTCGGGGGGGATTTCCTGAGCAGTTCTTC. Translated: CASSLVRGGFPEQFF.

The V and J genes are TRBV30 and TRBJ2-2, with 7 bases identical to TRBD1. Germline trimming cut 2 bases from V and 4 bases from J; bases unmatched to any gene: 4. This CDR3 contains 14 residues. From germline, CDR1 is GTSNPN and CDR2 SVGIG (reference sequence). CDR3 in amino acids: CAWSRDRSTGELFF. The DNA for the CDR3 is TGTGCCTGGAGTCGGGACAGATCCACCGGGGAGCTGTTTTTT.

V gene TRBV3-1 (or the pseudogene TRBV3-2) combines with J gene TRBJ1-2; D call uncertain. The CDR3 covers 12 residues. V was trimmed by 0 bases and J by 7 bases, leaving 6 bases between them. Germline loops: CDR1 LGHDT, CDR2 YNNKEL (reference sequence). CDR3 residues: CASSQDGSGYTF. DNA of the CDR3: TGTGCCAGCAGCCAAGACGGGAGTGGCTACACCTTC.

This clone appeared once. The CDR3 nucleotides read TGTGCCACCAGTGCCGGGAATAACTATGGCTACACCTTC. It codes for CATSAGNNYGYTF. The chain recombines TRBV24-1 with TRBJ1-2; the D is unclear. Trimming removed 5 bases from V and 1 base from J, with 7 bases in between. The CDR3 has 13 residues. Per the germline V gene, CDR1 is KGHDR and CDR2 is SFDVKD.

The CDR3 reads CASRRAGGYGYTF. CDR3 nucleotide sequence: TGTGCCAGCAGACGGGCCGGGGGCTATGGCTACACCTTC. This chain connects TRBV27 to TRBJ1-2; perhaps TRBD1 as D (5 bases). V was trimmed by 6 bases and J by 4 bases, leaving 12 bases between them. Germline CDR1 reads MNHEY; CDR2 reads SMNVEV (reference sequence). This CDR3 contains 13 residues.

The chain has TRBV5-6 and TRBJ1-6; D call uncertain. The V end was cut by 0 bases, the J end by 1 base, with 11 bases between. The V gene's germline CDR1 is SGHDT and CDR2 YYEEEE. This CDR3 has 17 residues. The CDR3 reads CASSLVQRGSYNSPLHF. The CDR3 DNA is TGTGCCAGCAGCTTGGTTCAGAGAGGATCCTATAATTCACCCCTCCACTTT.

The chain couples TRBV4-2 to TRBJ1-2; D is possibly TRBD1 (5 bases). The germline V gene has CDR1 LGHNA and CDR2 YNFKEQ. The length of the CDR3 is 17 residues. Trimming stripped 0 bases from V and 8 bases from J, with 22 bases between. The CDR3 region is CASSQDFSYSGVGGYTF. Here the CDR3 DNA reads TGTGCCAGCAGCCAAGATTTTTCTTATTCGGGGGTAGGAGGCTACACCTTC.

This clone was found once. The gene calls are TRBV27 and TRBJ1-5; 8 bases line up with TRBD1. V dropped 6 bases and J dropped 6; count of bases not matched to a gene: 7. Germline assignment: CDR1 MNHEY and CDR2 SMNVEV (reference sequence). The CDR3 consists of 14 residues. The CDR3 is CASRQGGFGQPQHF. In DNA form, the CDR3 reads TGTGCCAGCAGACAGGGGGGATTTGGTCAGCCCCAGCATTTT.

V gene TRBV7-2 combines with J gene TRBJ2-1; tentatively, D is TRBD2 (5 bases). Germline V gene lookup returns CDR1 SGHTA and CDR2 FQGNSA. V was shortened by 4 bases and J by 0 bases, with 16 bases between the two germline ends. The CDR3 runs to 17 residues. The CDR3 is CASSSARTRSSYNEQFF. The DNA for the CDR3 is TGTGCCAGCAGCTCGGCCCGAACTAGGAGCTCCTACAATGAGCAGTTCTTC.

The J gene is TRBJ1-2, the V gene TRBV10-3, with D possibly TRBD1 on 6 matching bases. Germline values: CDR1 ENHRY, CDR2 SYGVKD. V shed 8 bases and J shed 8 bases, with 18 bases lying between them. This CDR3 contains 13 residues. The CDR3 sequence: CAIPQRGAGGYTF. The CDR3 DNA is TGTGCCATCCCTCAACGGGGGGCGGGCGGCTACACCTTC.

The rearrangement links TRBV5-6 to TRBJ2-3; 7 bases agree with TRBD1. CDR3 length equals 19 residues. With 0 bases clipped from V and 2 bases from J, the junction kept 15 bases outside the gene matches. Germline loops: CDR1 SGHDT, CDR2 YYEEEE. The CDR3 DNA is TGTGCCAGCAGCTTGGGGCTTAAAGGGGGCCCTAAAGACACAGATACGCAGTATTTT. This codes for CASSLGLKGGPKDTDTQYF.

This clone was seen once. The rearrangement uses TRBV5-4 and TRBJ1-3, with 7 bases matching TRBD1. CDR3 length equals 14 residues. The J segment lost 4 bases and the V segment lost 4 bases, leaving 5 bases of the junction unmatched. Germline V lookup: CDR1 SGHNT, CDR2 YYREEE (reference sequence). The CDR3 coding sequence is TGTGCCAGCAGCCCGGAAGGGGGCGGAAACACCATATATTTT. As protein: CASSPEGGGNTIYF.

The V and J genes are TRBV5-1 and TRBJ1-1; maybe TRBD1 (6 bases). V lost 0 bases and J lost 2, with 17 bases in between. The CDR3 is made up of 17 amino acids. Germline V gene lookup returns CDR1 SGHRS and CDR2 YFSETQ. Written as DNA, the CDR3 is TGCGCCAGCAGCTTGGCCCTGAAGGGAGGGGGAAACACTGAAGCTTTCTTT. Its protein is CASSLALKGGGNTEAFF.

This clone was seen more than once but under ten times. The chain carries TRBV10-3 and TRBJ2-7; no clear D. The CDR3 totals 12 residues. Trimming pared 10 bases from V and 1 base from J, leaving 11 bases between. Germline V gene lookup returns CDR1 ENHRY and CDR2 SYGVKD. The CDR3 reads CATSFSSYEQYF. CDR3 in DNA: TGTGCCACCTCGTTTAGTTCCTACGAGCAGTACTTC.

The chain employs TRBV28 and TRBJ1-1; D not resolved. The CDR3 loop spans 11 amino acids. CDR1 and CDR2 from the germline V gene are MDHEN and SYDVKM. Trimming left V 5 bases short and J 11 bases short, with 12 bases between. The CDR3 region is CASSDNRRAFF. The CDR3 region has the DNA TGTGCCAGCAGTGACAATCGAAGGGCTTTCTTT.

This chain links TRBV27 with TRBJ2-7; TRBD1 aligns across 9 bases. The V gene's germline CDR1 is MNHEY and CDR2 SMNVEV (reference sequence). The CDR3 is 14 residues long. J gave up 1 base and V 6 bases, and 4 bases lay outside the gene matches. CDR3 coding DNA: TGTGCCAGCAGGAGACAGGGGGGTTCCTACGAGCAGTACTTC. Encoded protein: CASRRQGGSYEQYF.